This T cell receptor beta chain is drawn from a study of cytomegalovirus exposure and HLA in healthy donors. The PCR used 60 Vbeta and 13 Jbeta primers. In the original processing: Per a later analysis, the number of unique TCR beta chains was about 78 million, of which some 9.9 million were shared. TCRdb's copy holds only in-frame clones and misses some; the assay was immunoSEQ multiplex PCR. That table gives V, J and clone size, and the DNA gave D and trimming. The repertoire holds more than 45,000 clones, with roughly 79% as singletons. For this clone: What it binds is not known.

General study points: Most TCR sequences were seen very rarely across donors, but some public TCRs occurred in many.

J lost 0 bases, V lost 1 base, and 3 bases had no gene match. The CDR3 extends over 15 amino acids. Material for sequencing was PBMCs. V and J are TRBV23-1 and TRBJ2-7, with TRBD1 identical over 7 bases. Being an ORF, TRBV23-1 has a function that is uncertain. This receptor was taken from a man aged 45 to 65 in good health and CMV-seronegative. DNA of the CDR3: TGCGCCAGCAGTCAATGGGACAGCTGCTCCTACGAGCAGTACTTC. Its translation is CASSQWDSCSYEQYF.